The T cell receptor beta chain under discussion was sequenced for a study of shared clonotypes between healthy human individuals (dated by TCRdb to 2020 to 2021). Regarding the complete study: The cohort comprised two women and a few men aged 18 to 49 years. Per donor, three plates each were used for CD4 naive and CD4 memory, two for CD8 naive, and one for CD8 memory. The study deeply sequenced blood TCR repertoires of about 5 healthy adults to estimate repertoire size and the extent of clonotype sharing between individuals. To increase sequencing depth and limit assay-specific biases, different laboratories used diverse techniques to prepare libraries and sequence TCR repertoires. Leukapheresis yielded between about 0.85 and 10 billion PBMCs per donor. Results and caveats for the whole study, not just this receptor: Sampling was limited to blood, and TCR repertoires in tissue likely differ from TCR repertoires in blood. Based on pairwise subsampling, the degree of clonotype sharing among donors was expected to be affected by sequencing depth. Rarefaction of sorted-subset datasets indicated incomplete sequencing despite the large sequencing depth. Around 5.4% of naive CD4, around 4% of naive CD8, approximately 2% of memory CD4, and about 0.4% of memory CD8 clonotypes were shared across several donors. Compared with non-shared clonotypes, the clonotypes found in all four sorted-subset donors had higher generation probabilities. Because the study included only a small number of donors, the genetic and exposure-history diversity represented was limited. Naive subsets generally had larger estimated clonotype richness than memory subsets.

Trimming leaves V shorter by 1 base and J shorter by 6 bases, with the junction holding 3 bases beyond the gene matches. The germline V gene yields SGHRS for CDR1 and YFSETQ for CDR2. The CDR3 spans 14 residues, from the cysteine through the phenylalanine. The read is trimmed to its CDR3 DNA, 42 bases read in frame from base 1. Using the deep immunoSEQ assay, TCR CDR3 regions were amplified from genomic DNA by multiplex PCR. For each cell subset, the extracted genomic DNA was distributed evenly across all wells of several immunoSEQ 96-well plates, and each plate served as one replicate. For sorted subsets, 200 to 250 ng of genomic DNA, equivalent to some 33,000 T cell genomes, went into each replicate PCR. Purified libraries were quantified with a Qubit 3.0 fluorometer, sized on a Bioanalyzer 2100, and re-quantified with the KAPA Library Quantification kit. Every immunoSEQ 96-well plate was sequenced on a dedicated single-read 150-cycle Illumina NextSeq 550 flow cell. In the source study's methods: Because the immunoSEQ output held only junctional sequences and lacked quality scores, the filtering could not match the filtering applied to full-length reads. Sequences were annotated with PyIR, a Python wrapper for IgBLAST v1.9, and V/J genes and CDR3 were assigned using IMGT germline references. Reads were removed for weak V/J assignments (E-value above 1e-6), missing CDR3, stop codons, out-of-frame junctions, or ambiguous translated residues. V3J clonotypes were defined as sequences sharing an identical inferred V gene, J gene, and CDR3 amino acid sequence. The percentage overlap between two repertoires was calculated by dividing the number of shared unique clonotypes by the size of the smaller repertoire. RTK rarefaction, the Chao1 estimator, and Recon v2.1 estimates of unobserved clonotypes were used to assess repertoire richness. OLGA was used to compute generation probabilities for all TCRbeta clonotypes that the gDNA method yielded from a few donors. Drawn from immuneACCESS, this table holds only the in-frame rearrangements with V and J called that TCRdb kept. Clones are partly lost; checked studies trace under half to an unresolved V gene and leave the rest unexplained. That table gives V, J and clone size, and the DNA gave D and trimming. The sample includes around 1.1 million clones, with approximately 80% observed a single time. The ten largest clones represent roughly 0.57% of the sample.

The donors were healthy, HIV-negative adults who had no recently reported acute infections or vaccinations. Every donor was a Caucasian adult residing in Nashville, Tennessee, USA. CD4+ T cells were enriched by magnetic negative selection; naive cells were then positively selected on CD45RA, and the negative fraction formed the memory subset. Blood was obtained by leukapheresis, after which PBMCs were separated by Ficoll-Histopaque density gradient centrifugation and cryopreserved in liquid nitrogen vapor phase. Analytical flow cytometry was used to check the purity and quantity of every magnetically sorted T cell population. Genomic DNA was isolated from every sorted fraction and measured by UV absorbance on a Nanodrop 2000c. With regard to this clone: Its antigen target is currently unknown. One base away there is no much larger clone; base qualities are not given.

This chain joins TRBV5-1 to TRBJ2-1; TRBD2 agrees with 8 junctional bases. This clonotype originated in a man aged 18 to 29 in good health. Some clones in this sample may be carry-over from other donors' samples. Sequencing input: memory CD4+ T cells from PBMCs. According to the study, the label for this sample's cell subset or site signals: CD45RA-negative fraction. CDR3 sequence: CASSLLLAANEQFF. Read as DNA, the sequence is TGCGCCAGCAGCTTGTTACTAGCGGCCAATGAGCAGTTCTTC.